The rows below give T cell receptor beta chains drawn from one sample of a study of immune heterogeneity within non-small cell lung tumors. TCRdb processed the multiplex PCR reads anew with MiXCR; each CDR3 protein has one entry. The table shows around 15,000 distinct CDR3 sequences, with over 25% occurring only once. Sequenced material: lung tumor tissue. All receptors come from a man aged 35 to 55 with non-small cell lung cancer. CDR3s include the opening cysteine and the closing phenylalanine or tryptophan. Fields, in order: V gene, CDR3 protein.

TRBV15 CATSRDRGRQNEQFF
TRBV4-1 CASSQDGWSYSNQPQHF
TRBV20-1 CSASHIGVAYEKYF
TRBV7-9 CASSPGFGLAGGIPSTDTQYF
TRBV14 CASSQQALGQETQYF
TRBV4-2 CASSQTGTAANVLTF
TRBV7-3 CASSLTHLSVAFF
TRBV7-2 CASSSSTGDHGYTF
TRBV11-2 CASSLNQGSYNEQFF
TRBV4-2 CASSLELSSYNEQFF
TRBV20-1 CSARLLAGGREDIQYF
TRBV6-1 CASSFHTDYGYTF
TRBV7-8 CASSSAVYLSYEQYF